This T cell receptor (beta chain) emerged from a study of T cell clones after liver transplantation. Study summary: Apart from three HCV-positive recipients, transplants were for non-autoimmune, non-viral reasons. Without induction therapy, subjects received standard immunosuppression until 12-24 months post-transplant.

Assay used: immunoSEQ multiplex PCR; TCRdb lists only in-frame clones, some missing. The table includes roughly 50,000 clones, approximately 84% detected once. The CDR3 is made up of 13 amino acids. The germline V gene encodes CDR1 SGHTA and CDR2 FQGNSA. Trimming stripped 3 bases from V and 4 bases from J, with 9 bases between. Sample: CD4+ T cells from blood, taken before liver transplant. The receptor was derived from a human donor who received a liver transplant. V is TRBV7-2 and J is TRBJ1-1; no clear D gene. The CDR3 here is CASSFKSGTEAFF. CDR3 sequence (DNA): TGTGCCAGCAGCTTTAAGTCTGGCACTGAAGCTTTCTTT.